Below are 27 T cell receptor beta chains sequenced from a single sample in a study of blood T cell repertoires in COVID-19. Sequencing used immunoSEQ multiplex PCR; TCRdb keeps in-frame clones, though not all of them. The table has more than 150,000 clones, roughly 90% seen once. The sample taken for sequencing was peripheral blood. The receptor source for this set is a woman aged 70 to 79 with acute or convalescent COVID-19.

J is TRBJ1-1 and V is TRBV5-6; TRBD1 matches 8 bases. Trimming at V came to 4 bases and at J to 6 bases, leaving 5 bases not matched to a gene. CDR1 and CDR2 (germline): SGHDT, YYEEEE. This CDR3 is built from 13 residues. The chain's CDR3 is CASSLDRGAEAFF. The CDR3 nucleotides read TGTGCCAGCAGCCTCGACAGGGGCGCTGAAGCTTTCTTT.

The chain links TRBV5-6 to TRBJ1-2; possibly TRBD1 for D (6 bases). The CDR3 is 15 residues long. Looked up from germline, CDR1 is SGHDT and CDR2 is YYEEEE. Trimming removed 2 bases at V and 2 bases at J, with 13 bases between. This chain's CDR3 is CASSFVAGENYGYTF. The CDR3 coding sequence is TGTGCCAGCAGCTTTGTCGCAGGGGAAAACTATGGCTACACCTTC.

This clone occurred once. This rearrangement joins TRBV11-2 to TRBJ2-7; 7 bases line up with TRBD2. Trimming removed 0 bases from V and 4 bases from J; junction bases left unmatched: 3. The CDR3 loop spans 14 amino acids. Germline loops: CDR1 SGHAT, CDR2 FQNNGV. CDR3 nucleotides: TGTGCCAGCAGCTTAGACCTAGCGGCGTACGAGCAGTACTTC. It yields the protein CASSLDLAAYEQYF.

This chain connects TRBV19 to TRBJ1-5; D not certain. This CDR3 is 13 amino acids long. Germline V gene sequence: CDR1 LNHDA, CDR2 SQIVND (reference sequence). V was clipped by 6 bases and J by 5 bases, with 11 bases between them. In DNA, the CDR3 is TGTGCCAGTAGCAACCCAGCGGATCAGCCCCAGCATTTT. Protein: CASSNPADQPQHF.

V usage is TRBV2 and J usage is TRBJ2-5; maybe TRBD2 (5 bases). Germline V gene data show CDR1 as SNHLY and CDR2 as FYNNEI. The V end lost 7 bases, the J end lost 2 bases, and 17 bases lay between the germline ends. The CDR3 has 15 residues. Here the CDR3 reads CASTEGLVTQETQYF. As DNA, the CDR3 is TGTGCCAGCACCGAGGGTTTGGTGACACAAGAGACCCAGTACTTC.

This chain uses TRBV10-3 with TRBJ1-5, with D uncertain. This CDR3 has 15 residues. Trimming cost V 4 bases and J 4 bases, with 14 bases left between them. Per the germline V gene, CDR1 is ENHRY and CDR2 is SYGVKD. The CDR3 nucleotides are TGTGCCATCAGTGCATCTAACCGGGAGAATCAGCCCCAGCATTTT. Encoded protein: CAISASNRENQPQHF.

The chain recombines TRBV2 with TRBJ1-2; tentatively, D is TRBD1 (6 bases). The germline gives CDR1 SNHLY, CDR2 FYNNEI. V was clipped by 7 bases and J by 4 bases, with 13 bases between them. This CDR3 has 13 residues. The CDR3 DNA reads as TGTGCCAGCACCACGACAGGCCCCTATGGCTACACCTTC. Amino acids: CASTTTGPYGYTF.

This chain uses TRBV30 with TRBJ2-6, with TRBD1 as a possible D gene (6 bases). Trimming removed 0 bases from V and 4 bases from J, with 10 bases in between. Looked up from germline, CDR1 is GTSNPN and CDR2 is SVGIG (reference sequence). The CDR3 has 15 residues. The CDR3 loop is CAWSVTGSGANVLTF. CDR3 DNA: TGTGCCTGGAGTGTCACAGGGTCAGGGGCCAACGTCCTGACTTTC.

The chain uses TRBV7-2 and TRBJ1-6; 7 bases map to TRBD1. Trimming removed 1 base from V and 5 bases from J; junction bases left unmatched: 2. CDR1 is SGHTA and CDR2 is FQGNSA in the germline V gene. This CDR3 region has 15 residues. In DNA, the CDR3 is TGTGCCAGCAGCTTAGGAGGGGGCAATAATTCACCCCTCCACTTT. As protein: CASSLGGGNNSPLHF. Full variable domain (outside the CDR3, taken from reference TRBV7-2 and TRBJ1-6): GAGVSQSPSNKVTEKGKDVELRCDPISGHTALYWYRQSLGQGLEFLIYFQGNSAPDKSGLPSDRFSAERTGGSVSTLTIQRTQQEDSAVYLCASSLGGGNNSPLHFGNGTRLTVT.

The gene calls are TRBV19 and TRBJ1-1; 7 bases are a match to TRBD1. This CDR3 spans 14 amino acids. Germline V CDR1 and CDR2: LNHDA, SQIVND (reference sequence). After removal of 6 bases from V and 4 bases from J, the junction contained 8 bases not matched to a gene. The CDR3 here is CASRETGASTEAFF. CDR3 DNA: TGTGCCAGTAGAGAAACAGGGGCGAGCACTGAAGCTTTCTTT. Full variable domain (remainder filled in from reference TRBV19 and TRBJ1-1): DGGITQSPKYLFRKEGQNVTLSCEQNLNHDAMYWYRQDPGQGLRLIYYSQIVNDFQKGDIAEGYSVSREKKESFPLTVTSAQKNPTAFYLCASRETGASTEAFFGQGTRLTVV.

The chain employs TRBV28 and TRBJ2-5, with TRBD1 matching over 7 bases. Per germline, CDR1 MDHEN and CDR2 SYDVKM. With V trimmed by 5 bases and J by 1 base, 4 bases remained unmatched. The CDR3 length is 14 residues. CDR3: CASSLGTVQETQYF. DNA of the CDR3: TGTGCCAGCAGTCTAGGGACAGTCCAAGAGACCCAGTACTTC.

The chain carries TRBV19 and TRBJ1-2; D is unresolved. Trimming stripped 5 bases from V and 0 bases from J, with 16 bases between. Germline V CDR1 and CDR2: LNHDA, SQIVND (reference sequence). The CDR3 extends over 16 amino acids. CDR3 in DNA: TGTGCCAGTAGTCCCGGTTACGTGAAAACTAACTATGGCTACACCTTC. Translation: CASSPGYVKTNYGYTF.

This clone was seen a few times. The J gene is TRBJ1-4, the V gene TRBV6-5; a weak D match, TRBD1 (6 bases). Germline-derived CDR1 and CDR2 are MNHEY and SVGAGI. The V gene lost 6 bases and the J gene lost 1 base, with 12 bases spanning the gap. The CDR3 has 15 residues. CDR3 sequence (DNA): TGTGCCAGCAGGCAAAGAGGGGGAACTAATGAAAAACTGTTTTTT. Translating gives CASRQRGGTNEKLFF.

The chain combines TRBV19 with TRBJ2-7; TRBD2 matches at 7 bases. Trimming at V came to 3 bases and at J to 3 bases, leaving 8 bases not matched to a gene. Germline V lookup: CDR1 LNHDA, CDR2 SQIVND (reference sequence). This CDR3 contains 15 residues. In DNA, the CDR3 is TGTGCCAGTAGTATCGGCGGGAGAGGTGGCTACGAGCAGTACTTC. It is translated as CASSIGGRGGYEQYF. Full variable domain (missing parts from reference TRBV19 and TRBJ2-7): DGGITQSPKYLFRKEGQNVTLSCEQNLNHDAMYWYRQDPGQGLRLIYYSQIVNDFQKGDIAEGYSVSREKKESFPLTVTSAQKNPTAFYLCASSIGGRGGYEQYFGPGTRLTVT.

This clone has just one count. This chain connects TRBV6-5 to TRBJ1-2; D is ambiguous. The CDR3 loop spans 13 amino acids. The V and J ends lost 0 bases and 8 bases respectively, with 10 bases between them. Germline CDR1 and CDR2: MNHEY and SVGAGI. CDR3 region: CASSYSAGAGYTF. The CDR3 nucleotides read TGTGCCAGCAGTTACTCGGCGGGCGCCGGCTACACCTTC.

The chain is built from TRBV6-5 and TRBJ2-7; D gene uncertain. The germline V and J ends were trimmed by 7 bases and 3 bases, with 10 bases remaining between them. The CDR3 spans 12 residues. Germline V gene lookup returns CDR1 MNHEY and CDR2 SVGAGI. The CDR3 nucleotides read TGTGCCAGCACTTCTGCCTACTACGAGCAGTACTTC. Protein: CASTSAYYEQYF.

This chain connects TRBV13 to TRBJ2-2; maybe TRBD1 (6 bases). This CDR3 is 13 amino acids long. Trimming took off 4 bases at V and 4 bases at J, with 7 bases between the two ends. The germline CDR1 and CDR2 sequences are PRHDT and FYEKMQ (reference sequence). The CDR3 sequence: CASSSRGTGELFF. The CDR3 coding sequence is TGTGCCAGCAGCTCCAGGGGCACCGGGGAGCTGTTTTTT.

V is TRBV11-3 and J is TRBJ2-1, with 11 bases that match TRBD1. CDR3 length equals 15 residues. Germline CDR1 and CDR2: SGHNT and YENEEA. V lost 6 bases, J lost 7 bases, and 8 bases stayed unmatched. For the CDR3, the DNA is TGTGCCAGCAGTTCCTACTGGGACAGGGGGAATGAGCAGTTCTTC. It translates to CASSSYWDRGNEQFF.

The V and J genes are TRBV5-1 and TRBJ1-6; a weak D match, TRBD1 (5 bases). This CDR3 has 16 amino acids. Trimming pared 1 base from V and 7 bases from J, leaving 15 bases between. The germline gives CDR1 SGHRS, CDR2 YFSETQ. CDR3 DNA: TGCGCCAGCAGCTTGTCTACCGTCAGGGCAAATTCACCCCTCCACTTT. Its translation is CASSLSTVRANSPLHF.

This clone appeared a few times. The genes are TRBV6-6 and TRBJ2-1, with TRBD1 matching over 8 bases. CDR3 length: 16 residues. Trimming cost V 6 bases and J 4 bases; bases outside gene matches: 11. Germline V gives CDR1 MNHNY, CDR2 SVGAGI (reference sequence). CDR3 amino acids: CASRTKRQGIYNEQFF. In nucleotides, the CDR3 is TGTGCCAGCAGGACCAAGAGACAGGGGATTTACAATGAGCAGTTCTTC.

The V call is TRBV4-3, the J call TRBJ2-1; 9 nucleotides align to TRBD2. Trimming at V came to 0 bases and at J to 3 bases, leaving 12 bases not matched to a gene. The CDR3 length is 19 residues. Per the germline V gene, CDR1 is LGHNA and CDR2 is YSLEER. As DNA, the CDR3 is TGCGCCAGCAGCCAAGAGGTAACTAGCGGGCGGAAAGTCTACAATGAGCAGTTCTTC. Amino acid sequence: CASSQEVTSGRKVYNEQFF.

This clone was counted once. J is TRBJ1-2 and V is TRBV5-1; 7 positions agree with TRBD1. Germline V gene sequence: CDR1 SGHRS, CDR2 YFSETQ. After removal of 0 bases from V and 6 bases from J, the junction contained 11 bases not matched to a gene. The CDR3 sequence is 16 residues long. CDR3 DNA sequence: TGCGCCAGCAGCTTGGAGACCGACAGGGTGTTTAATGGCTACACCTTC. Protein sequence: CASSLETDRVFNGYTF.

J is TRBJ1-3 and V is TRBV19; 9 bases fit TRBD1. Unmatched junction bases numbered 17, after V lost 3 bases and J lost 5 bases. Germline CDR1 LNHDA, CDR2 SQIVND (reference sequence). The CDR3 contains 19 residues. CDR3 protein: CASSMKADPTGGSRNTIYF. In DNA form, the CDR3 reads TGTGCCAGTAGTATGAAGGCCGACCCGACAGGGGGTTCGCGAAACACCATATATTTT.

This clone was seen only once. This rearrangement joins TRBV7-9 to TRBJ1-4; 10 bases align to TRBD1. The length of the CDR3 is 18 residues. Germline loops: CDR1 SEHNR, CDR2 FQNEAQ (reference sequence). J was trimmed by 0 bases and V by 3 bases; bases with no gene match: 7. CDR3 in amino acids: CASSFDRGRGPTNEKLFF. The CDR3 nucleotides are TGTGCCAGCAGCTTTGACAGGGGGCGCGGGCCAACTAATGAAAAACTGTTTTTT. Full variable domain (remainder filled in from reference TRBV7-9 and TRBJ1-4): DTGVSQNPRHKITKRGQNVTFRCDPISEHNRLYWYRQTLGQGPEFLTYFQNEAQLEKSRLLSDRFSAERPKGSFSTLEIQRTEQGDSAMYLCASSFDRGRGPTNEKLFFGSGTQLSVL.

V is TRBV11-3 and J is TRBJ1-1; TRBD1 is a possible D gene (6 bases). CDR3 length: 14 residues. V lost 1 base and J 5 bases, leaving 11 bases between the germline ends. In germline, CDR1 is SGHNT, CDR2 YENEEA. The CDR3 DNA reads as TGTGCCAGCAGCTTAGGGGACAAGGGAACTGAAGCTTTCTTT. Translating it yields CASSLGDKGTEAFF.

Written as DNA, the CDR3 is TGTGCCAGCAGATTCGACAGGGTCACGGCCTACGAGCAGTACTTC. This codes for CASRFDRVTAYEQYF. The V and J genes are TRBV11-1 and TRBJ2-7, with TRBD1 identical over 7 bases. The CDR3 covers 15 residues. V shed 6 bases, J shed 2 bases, and the junction held 10 bases outside the gene matches. From germline, CDR1 is SGHAT and CDR2 FQDESV (reference sequence).

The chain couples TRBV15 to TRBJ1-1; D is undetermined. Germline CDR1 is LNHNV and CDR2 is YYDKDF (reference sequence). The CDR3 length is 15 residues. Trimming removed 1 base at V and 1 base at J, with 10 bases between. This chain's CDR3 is CATSRGTGWNTEAFF. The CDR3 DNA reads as TGTGCCACCAGCAGAGGGACGGGATGGAACACTGAAGCTTTCTTT. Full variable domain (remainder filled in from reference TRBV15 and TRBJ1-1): DAMVIQNPRYQVTQFGKPVTLSCSQTLNHNVMYWYQQKSSQAPKLLFHYYDKDFNNEADTPDNFQSRRPNTSFCFLDIRSPGLGDTAMYLCATSRGTGWNTEAFFGQGTRLTVV.